This TCR beta chain was sequenced during a study of T cell changes during pregnancy in multiple sclerosis. The germline CDR1 and CDR2 sequences are MNHEY and SVGAGI. The CDR3 sequence is 14 residues long. Trimming took 6 bases from V and 2 from J, leaving 12 bases between them. The method was immunoSEQ multiplex PCR; TCRdb's version includes in-frame clones alone and lacks a portion of them. The data contain 100,000 to 110,000 clones, approximately 92% of them singletons. Sequencing was performed on peripheral blood, taken after pregnancy. This sequence originates from a female donor with multiple sclerosis, enrolled in a pregnancy study. J is TRBJ2-3 and V is TRBV6-5; the D gene is possibly TRBD2 (7 bases). In DNA form, the CDR3 reads TGTGCCAGCAGAAGGGGGGGCACCACAGATACGCAGTATTTT. Encoded protein: CASRRGGTTDTQYF.